These T cell receptor beta chains were read from a single sample in a study of T cell changes during pregnancy in multiple sclerosis. Generated by immunoSEQ multiplex PCR, the TCRdb table keeps only in-frame clones and is missing some. The sample has fewer than 65,000 clones, about 90% seen once; the top ten hold roughly a tenth. The sample was CD8+ T cells from peripheral blood mononuclear cells, taken after pregnancy. The receptor source for this set is a female donor with multiple sclerosis, enrolled in a pregnancy study. The CDR3 runs from the conserved cysteine through the conserved F or W. Each record gives: D gene, J gene, V gene, clone size, CDR3 protein, CDR3 DNA. A D gene is named only where the DNA matches it firmly. Expanded clones get a size class; other rows say once, few or many, or leave the size out.

>.|TRBJ2-3|TRBV9|.
CASSVSGSTDTQYF
TGTGCCAGCAGCGTTAGCGGTAGCACAGATACGCAGTATTTT
>TRBD1|TRBJ1-6|TRBV5-4|.
CASSRSGQGGSPLHF
TGTGCCAGCAGCCGGTCCGGACAGGGGGGATCACCCCTCCACTTT
>TRBD1|TRBJ2-5|TRBV27|.
CASSLSAGTGQETQYF
TGTGCCAGCAGTTTATCGGCGGGGACAGGGCAAGAGACCCAGTACTTC
>TRBD1|TRBJ1-2|TRBV28|.
CASRPPGQGYGYTF
TGTGCCAGCAGACCTCCGGGACAGGGATATGGCTACACCTTC
>TRBD1|TRBJ1-4|TRBV29-1|.
CSVLGTGEKLFF
TGCAGCGTTCTAGGGACAGGTGAAAAACTGTTTTTT
>TRBD1|TRBJ1-6|TRBV7-6|.
CASSPGQINSPLHF
TGTGCCAGCAGCCCGGGACAGATTAATTCACCCCTCCACTTT
>TRBD2|TRBJ2-7|TRBV6-1|.
CASSDGGGPYEQYF
TGTGCCAGCAGTGATGGCGGGGGGCCCTACGAGCAGTACTTC
>.|TRBJ1-3|TRBV13|once
CASSFALASSGNTIYF
TGTGCCAGCAGCTTCGCTCTTGCGAGCTCTGGAAACACCATATATTTT
>.|TRBJ1-2|TRBV7-9|.
CASSPRPGISANYGYTF
TGTGCCAGCAGCCCCCGGCCGGGGATCTCAGCTAACTATGGCTACACCTTC
>.|TRBJ2-7|TRBV9|.
CASSPYSGSYEQYF
TGTGCCAGCAGCCCTTATTCCGGGAGCTACGAGCAGTACTTC
>TRBD2|TRBJ2-1|TRBV7-3|.
CASSSSGGALDEQFF
TGTGCCAGCAGCAGTAGCGGGGGGGCCCTCGATGAGCAGTTCTTC
>.|TRBJ2-1|TRBV9|.
CASSAPLGSGYNEQFF
TGTGCCAGCAGCGCACCCCTTGGGTCAGGGTACAATGAGCAGTTCTTC
>TRBD1|TRBJ2-2|TRBV13|.
CASSARQGAYTGELFF
TGTGCCAGCAGCGCCCGACAGGGGGCCTACACCGGGGAGCTGTTTTTT
>.|TRBJ1-1|TRBV27|once
CASSLLGGVNTEAFF
TGTGCCAGCAGTTTATTGGGGGGGGTCAACACTGAAGCTTTCTTT
>.|TRBJ2-7|TRBV28|.
CASSSYRSYEQYF
TGTGCCAGCAGTTCATACAGGTCCTACGAGCAGTACTTC
>.|TRBJ1-3|TRBV5-6|.
CASSLGDFLGDIYF
TGTGCCAGCAGCTTGGGGGACTTTCTAGGAGACATATATTTT
>TRBD1|TRBJ2-7|TRBV5-4|.
CASSADRGSSYEQYF
TGTGCCAGCAGCGCGGACAGGGGAAGCTCCTACGAGCAGTACTTC
>.|TRBJ2-6|TRBV2|.
CASSAQGTTGANVLTF
TGTGCCAGCAGTGCTCAGGGAACTACTGGGGCCAACGTCCTGACTTTC
>TRBD2|TRBJ2-5|TRBV11-2|.
CASTRAGGIQETQYF
TGTGCCAGCACGAGAGCGGGGGGGATCCAAGAGACCCAGTACTTC
>.|TRBJ1-4|TRBV25-1|.
CASSARRALGEKLFF
TGTGCCAGCAGTGCACGCAGGGCTCTAGGGGAAAAACTGTTTTTT
>.|TRBJ2-7|TRBV13|.
CASSLGGGGTSFYEQYF
TGTGCCAGCAGCTTAGGGGGAGGGGGGACTTCATTCTACGAGCAGTACTTC
>.|TRBJ2-7|TRBV4-2|.
CASSQLARPYEQYF
TGTGCCAGCAGCCAGCTAGCGAGGCCCTACGAGCAGTACTTC
>TRBD1|TRBJ2-3|TRBV25-1|.
CASSGSRTGSNADTQYF
TGTGCCAGCAGTGGCTCTCGGACAGGGTCGAACGCAGATACGCAGTATTTT
>.|TRBJ1-3|TRBV2|once
CASSENLGNTIYF
TGTGCCAGCAGTGAAAATCTAGGAAACACCATATATTTT
>TRBD1|TRBJ1-1|TRBV5-6|.
CASSSTGKTEAFF
TGTGCCAGCAGCTCGACAGGGAAGACTGAAGCTTTCTTT
>TRBD1|TRBJ1-5|TRBV4-1|.
CASSPRQGLSNQPQHF
TGCGCCAGCAGCCCCCGACAGGGTTTGAGCAATCAGCCCCAGCATTTT
>.|TRBJ1-2|TRBV7-9|.
CASTLIGDYGYTF
TGTGCCAGCACCTTGATAGGGGACTATGGCTACACCTTC
>.|TRBJ2-3|TRBV4-1|.
CASSQGGGASQDTQYF
TGCGCCAGCAGCCAAGGAGGCGGGGCAAGTCAGGATACGCAGTATTTT
>TRBD1|TRBJ2-7|TRBV5-6|once
CASSFGTGSSYEQYF
TGTGCCAGCAGCTTTGGGACAGGGTCCTCCTACGAGCAGTACTTC
>.|TRBJ1-1|TRBV14|.
CATRRANEAFF
TGTGCCACCCGGAGGGCCAATGAAGCTTTCTTT
>TRBD2|TRBJ2-1|TRBV19|.
CASSMPERGGYDEQFF
TGTGCCAGTAGTATGCCCGAGCGGGGGGGCTACGATGAGCAGTTCTTC
>TRBD1|TRBJ1-2|TRBV10-3|many
CAISDLRDSINYGYTF
TGTGCCATCAGTGATTTGAGGGACAGTATTAACTATGGCTACACCTTC
>.|TRBJ1-2|TRBV27|.
CASSFGGYYGYTF
TGTGCCAGCAGTTTTGGGGGGTACTATGGCTACACCTTC
>.|TRBJ2-7|TRBV14|.
CASSQDHVAGVTYEQYF
TGTGCCAGCAGCCAAGATCACGTGGCAGGGGTCACCTACGAGCAGTACTTC
>.|TRBJ2-7|TRBV11-3|.
CASSLASGNYEQYF
TGTGCCAGCAGCTTAGCCTCAGGGAACTACGAGCAGTACTTC
>.|TRBJ1-1|TRBV4-2|.
CASSQGGNTEAFF
TGTGCCAGCAGCCAAGGCGGGAACACTGAAGCTTTCTTT
>TRBD2|TRBJ2-3|TRBV27|.
CASSLIGTSGADTQYF
TGTGCCAGCAGTTTAATCGGGACTAGCGGCGCAGATACGCAGTATTTT
>.|TRBJ2-3|TRBV19|.
CASSTDTQYF
TGTGCCAGCTCCACAGATACGCAGTATTTT
>.|TRBJ2-6|TRBV19|.
CASSGLQGSGANVLTF
TGTGCCAGTAGTGGGCTACAGGGCTCTGGGGCCAACGTCCTGACTTTC
>.|TRBJ1-6|TRBV27|.
CASRVRDSYNSPLHF
TGTGCCAGCAGGGTGCGGGATTCCTATAATTCACCCCTCCACTTT
>TRBD2|TRBJ2-7|TRBV9|.
CASSVSGGPYEQYF
TGTGCCAGCAGCGTTTCGGGGGGGCCCTACGAGCAGTACTTC
>TRBD2|TRBJ2-1|TRBV4-2|.
CASSQDPSGGEYNEQFF
TGTGCCAGCAGCCAAGACCCTAGCGGGGGGGAATACAATGAGCAGTTCTTC
>.|TRBJ1-6|TRBV4-1|.
CASSPGGSPLHF
TGCGCCAGCAGCCCGGGAGGTTCACCCCTCCACTTT
>TRBD1|TRBJ1-3|TRBV5-4|.
CASSYDRENTIYF
TGTGCCAGCAGTTACGACAGGGAAAACACCATATATTTT
>.|TRBJ1-1|TRBV7-9|.
CASSPRTENTEAFF
TGTGCCAGCAGCCCCCGGACAGAGAACACTGAAGCTTTCTTT